These 26 T cell receptor beta chains came from one sample sequenced in a study of T cell changes during pregnancy in multiple sclerosis. Assay used: immunoSEQ multiplex PCR; TCRdb lists only in-frame clones, some missing. The table lists over 55,000 clones, 75% to 90% of them singletons. The specimen comprised peripheral blood, sampled after pregnancy. Source of these receptors: a female donor in good health, enrolled as a control in a pregnancy study.

The J gene is TRBJ2-1, the V gene TRBV6-5; D might be TRBD2 (5 bases). Per the germline V gene, CDR1 is MNHEY and CDR2 is SVGAGI. V lost 5 bases to trimming and J lost 12 bases, with 11 bases between them. This CDR3 spans 11 amino acids. CDR3 sequence reads: CASSIGGRQFF. The CDR3 coding sequence is TGTGCCAGCAGTATCGGCGGGCGGCAGTTCTTC.

V and J are TRBV27 and TRBJ1-1, with D unclear. The V end lost 5 bases, the J end lost 4 bases, and 11 bases lay between the germline ends. Germline V lookup: CDR1 MNHEY, CDR2 SMNVEV (reference sequence). The CDR3 length is 13 residues. The CDR3 nucleotides are TGTGCCAGCAGTGTCGTTCCGTTCACTGAAGCTTTCTTT. It specifies CASSVVPFTEAFF.

The chain links TRBV4-3 to TRBJ1-2; D call uncertain. Trimming left V 1 base short and J 4 bases short, with 10 bases between. The CDR3 totals 14 residues. Germline-derived CDR1 and CDR2 are LGHNA and YSLEER. DNA of the CDR3: TGCGCCAGCAGCCAAGGCCGCACGGGCTATGGCTACACCTTC. It is translated as CASSQGRTGYGYTF.

The V and J genes are TRBV11-3 and TRBJ2-7; tentatively, D is TRBD1 (6 bases). Germline CDR1 is SGHNT and CDR2 is YENEEA. This CDR3 has 15 amino acids. Trimming pared 1 base from V and 0 bases from J, leaving 10 bases between. The CDR3 DNA reads TGTGCCAGCAGCTTAGGGACAGCACCCTCCTACGAGCAGTACTTC. It codes for CASSLGTAPSYEQYF.

The chain joins TRBV25-1 to TRBJ2-1, with 8 nucleotides matching TRBD1. In germline, CDR1 is MGHDK, CDR2 SYGVNS. CDR3 length: 14 amino acids. After removal of 2 bases from V and 9 bases from J, the junction contained 6 bases not matched to a gene. CDR3 region: CASSEGRGRVEQFF. The CDR3 nucleotides read TGTGCCAGCAGTGAAGGCAGGGGGCGGGTTGAGCAGTTCTTC.

This clone was found once. The chain recombines TRBV6-5 with TRBJ2-3; TRBD2 aligns across 7 bases. There are 16 residues in the CDR3. The germline gives CDR1 MNHEY, CDR2 SVGAGI. After removal of 1 base from V and 2 bases from J, the junction contained 6 bases not matched to a gene. The CDR3 spells CASSYFSGRSTDTQYF. The CDR3 DNA reads TGTGCCAGCAGTTACTTTTCCGGGAGGTCCACAGATACGCAGTATTTT.

This chain links TRBV2 with TRBJ1-3; D might be TRBD1 (5 bases). Deletions cut 7 bases from V and 4 bases from J, with 23 bases between. The germline V gene has CDR1 SNHLY and CDR2 FYNNEI. CDR3 length: 17 amino acids. CDR3: CASNGGGGAVGGNTIYF. CDR3 nucleotide sequence: TGTGCCAGCAATGGCGGTGGAGGGGCCGTGGGGGGAAACACCATATATTTT.

The rearrangement joins TRBV6-5 to TRBJ1-2, with TRBD1 identical over 7 bases. This CDR3 is built from 12 residues. Losses at the gene ends were 10 bases for V and 8 bases for J; bases not matched to a gene: 10. Germline V CDR1 and CDR2: MNHEY, SVGAGI. CDR3 sequence: CATHQGGKGYTF. The CDR3 nucleotides read TGTGCCACCCACCAGGGGGGCAAAGGCTACACCTTC.

V gene TRBV4-2 combines with J gene TRBJ1-4; TRBD1 is a possible D gene (6 bases). There are 13 residues in the CDR3. With 0 bases removed from V and 7 bases from J, the gap between germline ends came to 6 bases. Germline values: CDR1 LGHNA, CDR2 YNFKEQ. The CDR3 loop reads CASSQEDSEKLFF. The CDR3 nucleotides are TGTGCCAGCAGCCAAGAGGACAGTGAAAAACTGTTTTTT.

The rearrangement uses TRBV19 and TRBJ1-1, with D possibly being TRBD1 (6 bases). The V gene lost 9 bases and the J gene lost 4 bases, with 18 bases spanning the gap. This CDR3 is 14 amino acids long. Germline assignment: CDR1 LNHDA and CDR2 SQIVND (reference sequence). The CDR3 coding sequence is TGTGCCAGCCAAGGGGGGGCTTGGGGCACTGAAGCTTTCTTT. It translates to CASQGGAWGTEAFF.

The chain combines TRBV28 with TRBJ1-4; TRBD1 matches 9 bases. This CDR3 comprises 18 residues. CDR1 is MDHEN, CDR2 SYDVKM, per germline. V lost 2 bases, J lost 0 bases, and 7 bases stayed unmatched. The CDR3 DNA follows: TGTGCCAGCAGTTTACCGTCGGGACAGGGACCAACTAATGAAAAACTGTTTTTT. This sequence encodes CASSLPSGQGPTNEKLFF.

This clone was detected only once. The CDR3, as DNA: TGTGCCAGCAGCGTAACTAGCGGGTATCAAGAGACCCAGTACTTC. Translated, it gives CASSVTSGYQETQYF. The rearrangement uses TRBV9 and TRBJ2-5; 9 bases are shared with TRBD2. The germline gives CDR1 SGDLS, CDR2 YYNGEE. This CDR3 contains 15 residues. With V trimmed by 1 base and J by 2 bases, 3 bases remained unmatched. The full variable domain, its missing parts supplied by reference TRBV9 and TRBJ2-5, is DSGVTQTPKHLITATGQRVTLRCSPRSGDLSVYWYQQSLDQGLQFLIQYYNGEERAKGNILERFSAQQFPDLHSELNLSSLELGDSALYFCASSVTSGYQETQYFGPGTRLLVL.

The chain recombines TRBV5-1 with TRBJ1-4, with D maybe TRBD1 (5 bases). CDR1 is SGHRS and CDR2 is YFSETQ in the germline V gene. The CDR3 consists of 15 residues. Trimming pared 0 bases from V and 4 bases from J, leaving 10 bases between. The CDR3 spells CASSLEGAFNEKLFF. As DNA, the CDR3 is TGCGCCAGCAGCTTGGAAGGGGCCTTTAATGAAAAACTGTTTTTT.

V and J are TRBV30 and TRBJ1-1, with a possible D match to TRBD1 (5 bases). V lost 0 bases, J lost 3 bases, and 11 bases lay in between. CDR1 is GTSNPN and CDR2 is SVGIG in the germline V gene (reference sequence). The CDR3 is made up of 14 amino acids. Written as DNA, the CDR3 is TGTGCCTGGAGTGTACGACGGGGGGACACTGAAGCTTTCTTT. Its protein product is CAWSVRRGDTEAFF.

The J gene is TRBJ2-7, the V gene TRBV5-1, with a tentative D call TRBD2 (6 bases). Per the germline V gene, CDR1 is SGHRS and CDR2 is YFSETQ. The CDR3 consists of 16 residues. Trimming removed 4 bases at V and 0 bases at J, with 17 bases between. CDR3 residues: CASSREKLSSSYEQYF. The CDR3 coding sequence is TGCGCCAGCAGCCGGGAGAAATTGTCGAGCTCCTACGAGCAGTACTTC.

This chain joins TRBV5-8 and TRBJ2-2; tentatively, D is TRBD1 (6 bases). The V and J ends lost 2 bases and 5 bases respectively, with 10 bases between them. Germline-derived CDR1 and CDR2 are SGHTS and YDEGEE. The CDR3 spans 14 residues. CDR3 sequence reads: CASSLGQITGELFF. CDR3 coding DNA: TGTGCCAGCAGCTTAGGACAGATTACCGGGGAGCTGTTTTTT.

Of note for this clone: Other DNA sequences in the same sample also yield this CDR3. The chain couples TRBV30 to TRBJ1-2; 9 bases line up with TRBD1. The J segment lost 4 bases and the V segment lost 2 bases, leaving 5 bases of the junction unmatched. The germline gives CDR1 GTSNPN, CDR2 SVGIG (reference sequence). The CDR3 contains 14 residues. The CDR3 DNA follows: TGTGCCTGGAGTCCTGGGACAGGGAGCTATGGCTACACCTTC. It translates to CAWSPGTGSYGYTF.

The sample holds one count of this clone. This rearrangement joins TRBV27 to TRBJ2-3; TRBD1 matches at 10 bases. After removal of 5 bases from V and 2 bases from J, the junction contained 7 bases not matched to a gene. The CDR3 is made up of 16 amino acids. Germline CDR1 and CDR2: MNHEY and SMNVEV (reference sequence). The CDR3 coding sequence is TGTGCCAGCAGTCCGGGGACAGGGGCCCCCACAGATACGCAGTATTTT. Amino acid sequence: CASSPGTGAPTDTQYF.

V is TRBV5-6 and J is TRBJ2-2; tentatively, D is TRBD1 (5 bases). The CDR3 has 16 amino acids. Trimming pared 2 bases from V and 5 bases from J, leaving 16 bases between. The germline gives CDR1 SGHDT, CDR2 YYEEEE. The CDR3 sequence: CASSFLGYDRTGELFF. CDR3 nucleotide sequence: TGTGCCAGCAGCTTTTTGGGCTATGACAGAACCGGGGAGCTGTTTTTT. Filled out from reference TRBV5-6 and TRBJ2-2, the complete variable domain reads DAGVTQSPTHLIKTRGQQVTLRCSPKSGHDTVSWYQQALGQGPQFIFQYYEEEERQRGNFPDRFSGHQFPNYSSELNVNALLLGDSALYLCASSFLGYDRTGELFFGEGSRLTVL.

V gene TRBV2 combines with J gene TRBJ2-4; D unresolved. V dropped 3 bases and J dropped 1 base, with 10 bases sitting between them. Germline assignment: CDR1 SNHLY and CDR2 FYNNEI. The CDR3 has 15 residues. DNA of the CDR3: TGTGCCAGCAGTGACTGGCCCGTGGCCAAAAACATTCAGTACTTC. This codes for CASSDWPVAKNIQYF.

The rearrangement joins TRBV19 to TRBJ1-2; D is possibly TRBD1 (5 bases). Germline V lookup: CDR1 LNHDA, CDR2 SQIVND (reference sequence). V was shortened by 6 bases and J by 2 bases, with 13 bases between the two germline ends. CDR3 length: 14 residues. CDR3 bases: TGTGCCAGTAGCCCTGGGGGGATAAACTATGGCTACACCTTC. Its translation is CASSPGGINYGYTF.

This clone was counted a single time. V gene TRBV7-6 combines with J gene TRBJ2-2; 13 nucleotides agree with TRBD2. CDR1 is SGHVS and CDR2 is FNYEAQ in the germline V gene. J was trimmed by 0 bases and V by 5 bases; bases with no gene match: 6. The CDR3 extends over 18 amino acids. CDR3 in amino acids: CASSMGTSGAANTGELFF. The CDR3 nucleotides read TGTGCCAGCAGCATGGGGACTAGCGGGGCAGCGAACACCGGGGAGCTGTTTTTT.

The CDR3 protein is CASTKEGGGGYGYTF. CDR3 nucleotide sequence: TGTGCCAGCACAAAGGAGGGGGGGGGAGGCTATGGCTACACCTTC. The V gene is TRBV9, the J gene TRBJ1-2; TRBD1 is a possible D gene (6 bases). V was trimmed by 6 bases and J by 4 bases, leaving 19 bases between them. CDR3 length: 15 residues. Germline-derived CDR1 and CDR2 are SGDLS and YYNGEE.

The chain joins TRBV29-1 to TRBJ2-3, with TRBD1 identical over 9 bases. V lost 0 bases, J lost 3 bases, and 7 bases stayed unmatched. The CDR3 contains 16 residues. Germline CDR1 SQVTM, CDR2 ANQGSEA. The CDR3 DNA reads TGCAGCGTTGAAGATCATTCCGGACAGGGGACAGATACGCAGTATTTT. Its protein product is CSVEDHSGQGTDTQYF.

The chain couples TRBV19 to TRBJ2-7, with D tentatively TRBD1 (5 bases). The CDR3 consists of 14 residues. With 3 bases removed from V and 3 bases from J, the gap between germline ends came to 12 bases. Germline V gene sequence: CDR1 LNHDA, CDR2 SQIVND (reference sequence). The CDR3 sequence: CASSIKGPSYEQYF. CDR3 nucleotide sequence: TGTGCCAGTAGTATTAAGGGGCCGAGCTACGAGCAGTACTTC.

The genes are TRBV7-8 and TRBJ2-7, with TRBD2 identical over 11 bases. This CDR3 spans 15 amino acids. V was pared by 5 bases and J by 4 bases, with 7 bases of the junction left unmatched. The V gene's germline CDR1 is SGHVS and CDR2 FQNEAQ. CDR3 loop: CASSQGLAGGYEQYF. The CDR3 region has the DNA TGTGCCAGCAGCCAGGGGCTAGCGGGGGGTTACGAGCAGTACTTC.